These 32 T cell receptor beta chains were all obtained from the same sample, sequenced in a study of T cell responses to AZD1222 COVID-19 vaccine. Repertoires were generated with immunoSEQ multiplex PCR, while TCRdb's copy carries only in-frame clones and drops some. Among some 120,000 clones listed, roughly nine tenths were seen once. The source material was peripheral blood, sampled on day 0 of AZD1222 vaccination. The receptors here all came from an adult in good health.

The chain couples TRBV27 to TRBJ1-4; the D gene is possibly TRBD1 (6 bases). CDR1 MNHEY and CDR2 SMNVEV come from the germline V gene (reference sequence). The CDR3 has 14 amino acids. Trimming removed 5 bases at V and 8 bases at J, with 15 bases between. This CDR3 is CASSPQGPIEKLFF. The CDR3, as DNA: TGTGCCAGCAGTCCGCAGGGGCCGATAGAAAAACTGTTTTTT.

The chain has TRBV7-2 and TRBJ1-2; D remains unclear. The CDR3 length is 15 residues. Per germline, CDR1 SGHTA and CDR2 FQGNSA. Trimming stripped 2 bases from V and 0 bases from J, with 10 bases between. CDR3 nucleotides: TGTGCCAGCAGCTTAATCGCAGATTCTAACTATGGCTACACCTTC. Amino acid sequence: CASSLIADSNYGYTF.

This clone was recorded at least ten times. The gene calls are TRBV7-8 and TRBJ1-3; D gene uncertain. CDR3 length equals 13 residues. Germline V gene data show CDR1 as SGHVS and CDR2 as FQNEAQ. V was cut by 8 bases and J by 0 bases, with 8 bases left in between. CDR3 bases: TGTGCCAGCGGGGTAGGCTCTGGAAACACCATATATTTT. Amino acid sequence: CASGVGSGNTIYF. The full variable domain, its missing parts supplied by reference TRBV7-8 and TRBJ1-3, is GAGVSQSPRYKVAKRGQDVALRCDPISGHVSLFWYQQALGQGPEFLTYFQNEAQLDKSGLPSDRFFAERPEGSVSTLKIQRTQQEDSAVYLCASGVGSGNTIYFGEGSWLTVV.

The V and J genes are TRBV7-3 and TRBJ1-1; no firm D call. CDR3 length: 14 amino acids. The ends were cut back, 5 bases at V and 4 bases at J, with 14 bases in the middle. Germline CDR1 SGHTA, CDR2 FQGTGA. Here the CDR3 DNA reads TGTGCCAGCAGCCCCTCTGCTGGATTCACTGAAGCTTTCTTT. Its protein is CASSPSAGFTEAFF.

This clone appeared once. As DNA, the CDR3 is TGTGCCAGCAGGGGGGACGGGAACACTGAAGCTTTCTTT. Protein sequence: CASRGDGNTEAFF. The rearrangement joins TRBV12-3 or TRBV12-4 to TRBJ1-1; tentatively, D is TRBD1 (5 bases). V lost 6 bases, J lost 1 base, and 9 bases lay in between. The CDR3 has 13 residues.

The J gene is TRBJ2-5, the V gene TRBV3-1 (or the pseudogene TRBV3-2); D might be TRBD1 (6 bases). Per the germline V gene, CDR1 is LGHDT and CDR2 is YNNKEL (reference sequence). Trimming pared 5 bases from V and 5 bases from J, leaving 12 bases between. The CDR3 spans 13 residues. CDR3 DNA sequence: TGTGCCAGCAGCAAAAAGGGGGACGAGACCCAGTACTTC. Protein product: CASSKKGDETQYF.

Comments on this clone: The sample contains more than one DNA sequence encoding this CDR3. The chain has TRBV6-5 and TRBJ2-7, with D tentatively TRBD1 or TRBD2 (5 bases each). The germline V and J ends were trimmed by 0 bases and 0 bases, with 6 bases remaining between them. Germline V gene sequence: CDR1 MNHEY, CDR2 SVGAGI. The CDR3 spans 14 residues. CDR3 sequence (DNA): TGTGCCAGCAGTTACTCGAGGGGCTCCTACGAGCAGTACTTC. It encodes CASSYSRGSYEQYF.

This clone was counted a single time. The V call is TRBV7-3, the J call TRBJ1-1; D might be TRBD1 (5 bases). With 6 bases removed from V and 1 base from J, the gap between germline ends came to 12 bases. The CDR3 contains 14 residues. Germline V gene data show CDR1 as SGHTA and CDR2 as FQGTGA. As DNA, the CDR3 is TGTGCCAGCAGTTCGGGACTTACGAACACTGAAGCTTTCTTT. It yields the protein CASSSGLTNTEAFF.

This chain uses TRBV7-9 with TRBJ2-7; D uncertain. Germline loops: CDR1 SEHNR, CDR2 FQNEAQ (reference sequence). The CDR3 spans 12 residues. V was trimmed by 5 bases and J by 5 bases, leaving 10 bases between them. This CDR3 is CASSDHKDEQYF. CDR3 nucleotide sequence: TGTGCCAGCAGCGACCATAAGGACGAGCAGTACTTC.

The CDR3 loop reads CASSFTSGSYNEQFF. The CDR3 coding sequence is TGCGCCAGCAGCTTTACTAGCGGCTCCTACAATGAGCAGTTCTTC. The gene calls are TRBV5-1 and TRBJ2-1; 8 nucleotides agree with TRBD2. The V and J ends lost 2 bases and 0 bases, in that order; junction bases with no gene match: 1. CDR1 is SGHRS, CDR2 YFSETQ, per germline. The CDR3 runs 15 residues.

CDR3 nucleotides: TGTGCCAGCAGTGAAGCCCCCAGGGGGGAGACGGGCTACACCTTC. Protein: CASSEAPRGETGYTF. V and J are TRBV2 and TRBJ1-2; 7 bases map to TRBD1. Per the germline V gene, CDR1 is SNHLY and CDR2 is FYNNEI. CDR3 length: 15 amino acids. J was trimmed by 8 bases and V by 0 bases; bases with no gene match: 9.

This CDR3 is CASTQTPREQYF. Written as DNA, the CDR3 is TGTGCCAGCACCCAGACCCCCAGGGAGCAGTACTTC. The V call is TRBV12-3 or TRBV12-4, the J call TRBJ2-7, with unresolved D. This CDR3 has 12 residues. The V and J ends lost 7 bases and 7 bases respectively, with 14 bases between them.

This rearrangement joins TRBV12-3 or TRBV12-4 to TRBJ1-2; 7 nucleotides align to TRBD1. V shed 6 bases, J shed 5 bases, and the junction held 3 bases outside the gene matches. The CDR3 spans 12 residues. The CDR3 here is CASSLDRYGYTF. DNA of the CDR3: TGTGCCAGCAGCCTGGACAGGTATGGCTACACCTTC.

This chain connects TRBV6-5 to TRBJ2-5; D is unclear. The CDR3 has 13 residues. Germline loops: CDR1 MNHEY, CDR2 SVGAGI. The ends were cut back, 7 bases at V and 2 bases at J, with 11 bases in the middle. The chain's CDR3 is CASTRFRQETQYF. CDR3 nucleotide sequence: TGTGCCAGCACCCGTTTTCGTCAAGAGACCCAGTACTTC.

The chain couples TRBV4-2 to TRBJ1-6, with a possible D match to TRBD1 (6 bases). The germline CDR1 and CDR2 sequences are LGHNA and YNFKEQ. Trimming cost V 0 bases and J 5 bases, with 14 bases left between them. This CDR3 region has 17 residues. The CDR3 sequence is CASSQDHTGWNNSPLHF. The CDR3 DNA sequence: TGTGCCAGCAGCCAAGATCACACAGGGTGGAATAATTCACCCCTCCACTTT.

V is TRBV6-2 or TRBV6-3 and J is TRBJ1-3; D is undetermined. There are 14 residues in the CDR3. Per germline, CDR1 MNHEY and CDR2 SVGEGT. Between the trimmed V and J ends, which lost 0 bases and 3 bases, there was a span of 6 bases. The CDR3 DNA reads TGTGCCAGCAGTTACTCGATCGATGGAAACACCATATATTTT. Its protein is CASSYSIDGNTIYF.

The chain uses TRBV5-6 and TRBJ2-1, with TRBD1 matching over 8 bases. There are 13 residues in the CDR3. From germline, CDR1 is SGHDT and CDR2 YYEEEE. Trimming cost V 2 bases and J 8 bases; bases outside gene matches: 3. DNA for the CDR3: TGTGCCAGCAGCTTAACAGGGGGTGATGAGCAGTTCTTC. Translating gives CASSLTGGDEQFF.

This chain joins TRBV28 and TRBJ1-4, with 8 nucleotides matching TRBD1. This CDR3 is built from 16 residues. Germline V gives CDR1 MDHEN, CDR2 SYDVKM. With V trimmed by 2 bases and J by 0 bases, 2 bases remained unmatched. CDR3 DNA sequence: TGTGCCAGCAGTTTACAGGGGGCAGCAACTAATGAAAAACTGTTTTTT. Encoded protein: CASSLQGAATNEKLFF.

The chain couples TRBV7-9 to TRBJ1-5; TRBD1 is a possible D gene (5 bases). The CDR3 has 14 residues. V lost 1 base and J lost 6, with 10 bases in between. CDR1 is SEHNR, CDR2 FQNEAQ, per germline (reference sequence). In nucleotides, the CDR3 is TGTGCCAGCAGCTTAGGGGGGAATAGTCAGCCCCAGCATTTT. It codes for CASSLGGNSQPQHF.

This clone was observed a handful of times. The gene calls are TRBV5-4 and TRBJ2-5; D uncertain. This CDR3 comprises 14 residues. V dropped 0 bases and J dropped 5 bases, with 11 bases sitting between them. Germline assignment: CDR1 SGHNT and CDR2 YYREEE (reference sequence). The CDR3 region is CASSLAPVVETQYF. CDR3 in DNA: TGTGCCAGCAGCTTGGCCCCGGTGGTTGAGACCCAGTACTTC. The full variable domain, with the rest looked up from reference TRBV5-4 and TRBJ2-5, is ETGVTQSPTHLIKTRGQQVTLRCSSQSGHNTVSWYQQALGQGPQFIFQYYREEENGRGNFPPRFSGLQFPNYSSELNVNALELDDSALYLCASSLAPVVETQYFGPGTRLLVL.

The gene calls are TRBV6-6 and TRBJ2-7; unclear D gene. The V end lost 0 bases, the J end lost 2 bases, and 8 bases lay between the germline ends. Germline CDR1 reads MNHNY; CDR2 reads SVGAGI (reference sequence). The CDR3 runs 14 residues. CDR3 loop: CASSYSGDPYEQYF. The CDR3 DNA follows: TGTGCCAGCAGTTACTCAGGAGACCCCTACGAGCAGTACTTC.

V and J are TRBV25-1 and TRBJ2-1, with 9 bases matching TRBD2. The CDR3 runs 15 residues. Germline V gives CDR1 MGHDK, CDR2 SYGVNS. V lost 6 bases, J lost 0 bases, and 3 bases stayed unmatched. Here the CDR3 reads CASRGSGSSYNEQFF. DNA of the CDR3: TGTGCCAGCAGGGGTAGCGGGAGCTCCTACAATGAGCAGTTCTTC.

This clone was seen a handful of times. CDR3 sequence (DNA): TGTGCCAGCAGCTTAGCCGGACAGGGGATACACGAGCAGTACTTC. Translated, it gives CASSLAGQGIHEQYF. The chain recombines TRBV7-2 with TRBJ2-7, with 9 bases identical to TRBD1. Per the germline V gene, CDR1 is SGHTA and CDR2 is FQGNSA. V lost 0 bases, J lost 5 bases, and 5 bases stayed unmatched. This CDR3 contains 15 residues.

The gene calls are TRBV5-1 and TRBJ2-2; no clear D gene. Germline V gene sequence: CDR1 SGHRS, CDR2 YFSETQ. This CDR3 is built from 15 residues. Trimming stripped 1 base from V and 3 bases from J, with 10 bases between. The CDR3 here is CASSLKSTHTGELFF. The CDR3 nucleotides are TGCGCCAGCAGCTTGAAAAGCACCCACACCGGGGAGCTGTTTTTT.

This chain connects TRBV6-1 to TRBJ2-2, with 7 bases fitting TRBD2. This CDR3 is built from 16 residues. J gave up 5 bases and V 1 base, and 7 bases lay outside the gene matches. In germline, CDR1 is MNHNS, CDR2 SASEGT. Here the CDR3 reads CASSEEAGVVTGELFF. DNA of the CDR3: TGTGCCAGCAGTGAAGAGGCGGGGGTCGTTACCGGGGAGCTGTTTTTT.

The genes are TRBV6-1 and TRBJ1-2; 9 bases line up with TRBD1. Looked up from germline, CDR1 is MNHNS and CDR2 is SASEGT. J lost 4 bases, V lost 7 bases, and 10 bases had no gene match. CDR3 length equals 15 residues. The CDR3 region is CASTPQGAVTYGYTF. The CDR3 coding sequence is TGTGCCAGCACCCCACAGGGGGCGGTTACCTATGGCTACACCTTC.

This clone was seen many times. This sequence joins TRBV6-4 and TRBJ1-6; weak D call: TRBD1 (5 bases). Germline V gene data show CDR1 as MRHNA and CDR2 as SNTAGT. Trimming removed 6 bases from V and 0 bases from J, with 6 bases in between. The CDR3 totals 14 residues. The CDR3: CASRDSSYNSPLHF. The CDR3, as DNA: TGTGCCAGCAGAGACAGCTCCTATAATTCACCCCTCCACTTT.

The J gene is TRBJ2-7, the V gene TRBV11-2; perhaps TRBD2 as D (6 bases). Germline V gene lookup returns CDR1 SGHAT and CDR2 FQNNGV. The V end was cut by 7 bases, the J end by 7 bases, with 23 bases between. This CDR3 contains 15 residues. CDR3 sequence reads: CASTSIVTGVWEQYF. In DNA, the CDR3 is TGTGCCAGCACCTCGATAGTAACGGGAGTTTGGGAGCAGTACTTC.

The chain joins TRBV18 to TRBJ2-1; D gene unclear. Deletions cut 0 bases from V and 7 bases from J, with 10 bases between. The CDR3 length is 14 residues. The V gene's germline CDR1 is KGHSH and CDR2 LQKENI. The CDR3 region is CASSPPSSGNEQFF. In DNA form, the CDR3 reads TGTGCCAGCTCACCACCGTCTTCGGGTAATGAGCAGTTCTTC.

This clone was picked up one time. This chain joins TRBV5-8 and TRBJ2-1; TRBD2 matches 10 bases. CDR1 SGHTS and CDR2 YDEGEE come from the germline V gene. The V gene end was trimmed by 7 bases and the J gene end by 6 bases; junction bases not matched to a gene: 13. The CDR3 is 16 residues long. The chain's CDR3 is CASGPSTSGTSNEQFF. CDR3 in DNA: TGTGCCAGCGGACCTTCTACTAGCGGGACCAGCAATGAGCAGTTCTTC.

The chain has TRBV5-1 and TRBJ2-7; weak D call: TRBD2 (6 bases). With 0 bases removed from V and 2 bases from J, the gap between germline ends came to 15 bases. Germline CDR1 SGHRS, CDR2 YFSETQ. CDR3 length: 16 residues. The CDR3 DNA reads as TGCGCCAGCAGCTTGGGATGGGGGGACCATGCCTACGAGCAGTACTTC. Amino acid sequence: CASSLGWGDHAYEQYF.

The chain recombines TRBV6-2 or TRBV6-3 with TRBJ2-3, with unresolved D. Germline CDR1 is MNHEY and CDR2 is SVGEGT. The CDR3 is 15 residues long. V shed 4 bases and J shed 2 bases, with 13 bases lying between them. The CDR3 DNA reads TGTGCCAGCAGTTGGTTGGGTGGGTACACAGATACGCAGTATTTT. Protein sequence: CASSWLGGYTDTQYF.